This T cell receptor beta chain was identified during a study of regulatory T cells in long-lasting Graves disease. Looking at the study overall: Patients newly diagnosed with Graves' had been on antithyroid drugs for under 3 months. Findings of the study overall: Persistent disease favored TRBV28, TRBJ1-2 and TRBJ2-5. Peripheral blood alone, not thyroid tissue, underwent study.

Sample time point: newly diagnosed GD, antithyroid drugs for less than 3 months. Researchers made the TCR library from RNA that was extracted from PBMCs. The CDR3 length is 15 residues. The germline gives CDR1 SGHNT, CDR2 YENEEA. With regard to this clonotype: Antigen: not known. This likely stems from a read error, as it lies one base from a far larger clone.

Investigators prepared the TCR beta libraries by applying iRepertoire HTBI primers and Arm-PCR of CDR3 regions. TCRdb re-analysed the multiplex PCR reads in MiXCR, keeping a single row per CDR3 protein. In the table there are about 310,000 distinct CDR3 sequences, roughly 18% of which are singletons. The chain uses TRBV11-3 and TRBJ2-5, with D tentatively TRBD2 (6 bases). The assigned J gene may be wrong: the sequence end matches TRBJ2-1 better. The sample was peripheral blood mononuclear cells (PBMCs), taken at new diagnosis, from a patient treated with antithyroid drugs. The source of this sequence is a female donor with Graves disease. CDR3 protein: CASSFFSGRSVEQFF. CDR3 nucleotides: TGTGCCAGCAGCTTTTTTTCCGGGAGAAGCGTTGAGCAGTTCTTC.